These 26 T cell receptor beta chains originate from one sample sequenced in a study of beta chain features in type 1 diabetes. Isolated RNA was reverse transcribed in full, so expressed TCRB transcripts were sequenced. Profiling relied on immunoSEQ multiplex PCR, and the TCRdb table lists in-frame clones only, not all of them. The sample lists about 150,000 clones; around 10% were seen once. The sequenced material came from central memory CD4+ T cells from blood. The receptors were gathered from a man aged 18 to 30 in good health.

This clone was detected a few times. V gene TRBV28 combines with J gene TRBJ1-1, with D possibly matching TRBD1 (5 bases). CDR3 length: 12 residues. The germline V and J ends were trimmed by 5 bases and 5 bases, with 9 bases remaining between them. Germline CDR1 is MDHEN and CDR2 is SYDVKM. CDR3 in DNA: TGTGCCAGCAGTGGGGCAAGGACTGAAGCTTTCTTT. Its protein product is CASSGARTEAFF.

On this clone itself: The junction differs from germline at one of its ends, possibly a read error. This sequence joins TRBV6-1 and TRBJ1-2; 9 nucleotides line up with TRBD1. CDR3 size: 12 residues. Germline V gives CDR1 MNHNS, CDR2 SASEGT. DNA for the CDR3: TGTGCCAACAGTGGACAGGGGTATGGCTACACCTTC. Protein sequence: CANSGQGYGYTF.

This chain connects TRBV7-3 to TRBJ1-2; weak D call: TRBD1 (5 bases). The CDR3 has 13 residues. With 3 bases removed from V and 4 bases from J, the gap between germline ends came to 9 bases. The V gene's germline CDR1 is SGHTA and CDR2 FQGTGA. The CDR3 here is CASSLETAYGYTF. CDR3 DNA sequence: TGTGCCAGCAGCTTGGAGACAGCCTATGGCTACACCTTC.

This clone was counted many times. A much more abundant neighbour one base away suggests this may be a read error. The chain is built from TRBV4-1 and TRBJ2-5; the D gene could be TRBD1 or TRBD2 (5 bases each). V lost 1 base and J lost 1, with 7 bases in between. Per germline, CDR1 MGHRA and CDR2 YSYEKL. This CDR3 contains 14 residues. CDR3 sequence: CASSQGGTQETQYF. CDR3 DNA: TGCGCCAGCAGCCAAGGGGGGACCCAAGAGACCCAGTACTTC.

This clone was found a few times. Here the CDR3 reads CASRIPGRDTEAFF. CDR3 bases: TGTGCCAGCCGGATCCCAGGCAGGGACACTGAAGCTTTCTTT. The chain is built from TRBV7-2 and TRBJ1-1; maybe TRBD1 (5 bases). This CDR3 contains 14 residues. Between the trimmed V and J ends, which lost 8 bases and 3 bases, there was a span of 16 bases. The germline V gene has CDR1 SGHTA and CDR2 FQGNSA.

The chain combines TRBV11-3 with TRBJ2-3, with 10 bases matching TRBD2. After removal of 5 bases from V and 1 base from J, the junction contained 6 bases not matched to a gene. Germline V gene lookup returns CDR1 SGHNT and CDR2 YENEEA. The CDR3 loop spans 16 amino acids. CDR3 DNA sequence: TGTGCCAGCAGCGTCTCTAGCGGGAGAGGCACAGATACGCAGTATTTT. Translation gives CASSVSSGRGTDTQYF.

This clone was seen only a few times. At one end, the junction sequence differs from germline, possibly due to a read error. The chain employs TRBV7-7 and TRBJ2-3, with 10 positions matching TRBD1. Germline V gene sequence: CDR1 SSHAT, CDR2 FNYEAQ (reference sequence). There are 15 residues in the CDR3. CDR3 DNA: TGTGCTAGCAGCGCCGGACAGGGGGGCACAGATACGCAGTATTTT. It encodes CASSAGQGGTDTQYF.

CDR3 sequence (DNA): TGTGCCAGCAGCCAAGGGCACCAGGCCGGGATTGAAAAACTGTTTTTT. This translates into CASSQGHQAGIEKLFF. The chain is built from TRBV4-2 and TRBJ1-4; D not certain. V lost 1 base to trimming and J lost 7 bases, with 16 bases between them. Germline loops: CDR1 LGHNA, CDR2 YNFKEQ. The CDR3 length is 16 residues.

The chain combines TRBV18 with TRBJ2-7; D not resolved. The CDR3 has 14 residues. CDR1 KGHSH and CDR2 LQKENI come from the germline V gene. Trimming removed 3 bases at V and 3 bases at J, with 12 bases between. The DNA for the CDR3 is TGTGCCAGCTCACCGGCGGTCGACCTCTACGAGCAGTACTTC. It yields the protein CASSPAVDLYEQYF.

This chain connects TRBV28 to TRBJ2-7; possible D gene TRBD1, 6 bases. The CDR3 totals 13 residues. CDR1 MDHEN and CDR2 SYDVKM come from the germline V gene. V lost 9 bases and J 7 bases, leaving 19 bases between the germline ends. In DNA, the CDR3 is TGTGCCAGTTGGGGGCACGCACAAGGGGAGCAGTACTTC. This codes for CASWGHAQGEQYF.

This clone was counted between two and nine times. The chain uses TRBV28 and TRBJ1-2, with D maybe TRBD1 (6 bases). Deletions cut 8 bases from V and 4 bases from J, with 14 bases between. Germline loops: CDR1 MDHEN, CDR2 SYDVKM. The CDR3 spans 13 residues. CDR3 region: CASQGPRGYGYTF. Here the CDR3 DNA reads TGTGCCAGCCAGGGGCCGAGGGGCTATGGCTACACCTTC.

This clone was seen at least ten times. The V gene is TRBV11-2, the J gene TRBJ2-5; D uncertain. Trimming removed 0 bases from V and 6 bases from J, with 5 bases in between. The CDR3 has 12 residues. CDR1 SGHAT and CDR2 FQNNGV come from the germline V gene. The DNA for the CDR3 is TGTGCCAGCAGCTTAGATCGGAAGACCCAGTACTTC. Translated: CASSLDRKTQYF.

The chain couples TRBV28 to TRBJ1-2; 8 nucleotides agree with TRBD1. Germline V lookup: CDR1 MDHEN, CDR2 SYDVKM. This CDR3 comprises 11 residues. Trimming at V came to 8 bases and at J to 4 bases, leaving 0 bases not matched to a gene. CDR3 in DNA: TGTGCCAGCGACAGGGGCTATGGCTACACCTTC. It encodes CASDRGYGYTF.

CDR3 coding DNA: TGTGCCAGCACCAAGGGACCCTGGAGGGACTCCTACAATGAGCAGTTCTTC. Translation: CASTKGPWRDSYNEQFF. The V and J genes are TRBV7-8 and TRBJ2-1; TRBD2 might be the D (6 bases). This CDR3 is 17 amino acids long. V dropped 7 bases and J dropped 0 bases, with 19 bases sitting between them. CDR1 and CDR2 from the germline V gene are SGHVS and FQNEAQ.

This clone was detected a few times. A much more abundant neighbour one base away suggests this may be a read error. The CDR3, as DNA: TGTGCCTGGAGGTGGGCCCGACTCGAGCAGTACTTC. The encoded protein is CAWRWARLEQYF. This chain connects TRBV30 to TRBJ2-7, with no clear D. The CDR3 runs 12 residues. Germline CDR1 reads GTSNPN; CDR2 reads SVGIG (reference sequence). Trimming removed 3 bases at V and 6 bases at J, with 12 bases between.

This clone was counted between two and nine times. This CDR3 is also generated by other DNA sequences in the sample. The DNA for the CDR3 is TGCAGCGTTGGAATCAGGGGCTCGAACAGGAATGAGCAGTTCTTC. The encoded protein is CSVGIRGSNRNEQFF. This chain connects TRBV29-1 to TRBJ2-1; D might be TRBD1 (6 bases). CDR1 is SQVTM and CDR2 is ANQGSEA in the germline V gene. CDR3 length: 15 amino acids. V lost 4 bases and J lost 7, with 20 bases in between.

V gene TRBV5-1 combines with J gene TRBJ2-1; D gene uncertain. The V and J ends lost 1 base and 6 bases respectively, with 5 bases between them. The CDR3 is made up of 12 amino acids. Germline CDR1 and CDR2: SGHRS and YFSETQ. This chain's CDR3 is CASSLQVNEQFF. CDR3 in DNA: TGCGCCAGCAGCTTGCAGGTCAATGAGCAGTTCTTC.

This clone has just a few counts. The chain employs TRBV7-2 and TRBJ1-2, with D perhaps matching TRBD1 (5 bases). The CDR3 is 15 residues long. Trimming pared 5 bases from V and 5 bases from J, leaving 18 bases between. Germline loops: CDR1 SGHTA, CDR2 FQGNSA. The CDR3 protein is CASSESGSGGYGYTF. The DNA for the CDR3 is TGTGCCAGCAGCGAGTCGGGCTCCGGGGGGTATGGCTACACCTTC.

This clone has only a few counts. The chain employs TRBV7-9 and TRBJ2-7; D uncertain. The germline gives CDR1 SEHNR, CDR2 FQNEAQ (reference sequence). The CDR3 has 13 residues. V shed 1 base and J shed 9 bases, with 13 bases lying between them. CDR3 DNA: TGTGCCAGCAGCTTAGTGGCGGTCGAAGTGCAGTACTTC. Translation: CASSLVAVEVQYF. The variable domain in full, with the rest retrieved from reference TRBV7-9 and TRBJ2-7, is DTGVSQNPRHKITKRGQNVTFRCDPISEHNRLYWYRQTLGQGPEFLTYFQNEAQLEKSRLLSDRFSAERPKGSFSTLEIQRTEQGDSAMYLCASSLVAVEVQYFGPGTRLTVT.

The rearrangement joins TRBV13 to TRBJ2-7; D is undetermined. This CDR3 has 14 residues. CDR1 and CDR2 from the germline V gene are PRHDT and FYEKMQ (reference sequence). The V end was cut by 6 bases, the J end by 3 bases, with 15 bases between. The chain's CDR3 is CASSSKRTDYEQYF. In nucleotides, the CDR3 is TGTGCCAGCAGTTCGAAACGGACGGACTACGAGCAGTACTTC.

The CDR3 nucleotides are TGTGCCAGCAGCGATAAGGGACTAGCGGGGGCAGAGACCCAGTACTTC. Amino acids: CASSDKGLAGAETQYF. This chain uses TRBV5-4 with TRBJ2-5; 14 bases fit TRBD2. The CDR3 covers 16 residues. Germline V gene sequence: CDR1 SGHNT, CDR2 YYREEE (reference sequence). Unmatched junction bases numbered 6, after V lost 4 bases and J lost 4 bases. Full variable domain (missing parts from reference TRBV5-4 and TRBJ2-5): ETGVTQSPTHLIKTRGQQVTLRCSSQSGHNTVSWYQQALGQGPQFIFQYYREEENGRGNFPPRFSGLQFPNYSSELNVNALELDDSALYLCASSDKGLAGAETQYFGPGTRLLVL.

The chain employs TRBV6-5 and TRBJ1-6; D is uncertain. Trimming took off 2 bases at V and 6 bases at J, with 2 bases between the two ends. The CDR3 sequence is 12 residues long. Germline V gene lookup returns CDR1 MNHEY and CDR2 SVGAGI. The CDR3 here is CASSYVNSPLHF. The CDR3 DNA sequence: TGTGCCAGCAGTTACGTTAATTCACCCCTCCACTTT.

This chain joins TRBV28 and TRBJ2-6; D is unresolved. Germline V lookup: CDR1 MDHEN, CDR2 SYDVKM. The V end was cut by 6 bases, the J end by 0 bases, with 9 bases between. CDR3 length: 15 amino acids. The CDR3 is CASSPLGSGANVLTF. DNA for the CDR3: TGTGCCAGCAGCCCCCTAGGCTCTGGGGCCAACGTCCTGACTTTC.

CDR3 DNA: TGTGCCAGCAGCTTGGTTCAGGGCCTCAGGGCGAACACCGGGGAGCTGTTTTTT. Translating gives CASSLVQGLRANTGELFF. This chain uses TRBV5-5 with TRBJ2-2, with TRBD1 as a possible D gene (5 bases). Trimming stripped 0 bases from V and 0 bases from J, with 15 bases between. The length of the CDR3 is 18 residues. The germline V gene has CDR1 SGHKS and CDR2 YYEKEE (reference sequence).

The gene calls are TRBV7-2 and TRBJ2-7; TRBD1 matches at 7 bases. Per germline, CDR1 SGHTA and CDR2 FQGNSA. The CDR3 runs to 13 residues. Losses at the gene ends were 1 base for V and 7 bases for J; bases not matched to a gene: 4. The CDR3, as DNA: TGTGCCAGCAGCTTAGGGGGACAGCCTGAGCAGTACTTC. This codes for CASSLGGQPEQYF.

This clone was observed many times. This chain uses TRBV5-4 with TRBJ2-1; 11 bases line up with TRBD2. The V gene's germline CDR1 is SGHNT and CDR2 YYREEE (reference sequence). V lost 4 bases, J lost 6 bases, and 6 bases stayed unmatched. The CDR3 consists of 15 residues. The CDR3 coding sequence is TGTGCCAGCAGCCTTGATAGCGGGAGGGTCAATGAGCAGTTCTTC. Its protein is CASSLDSGRVNEQFF.